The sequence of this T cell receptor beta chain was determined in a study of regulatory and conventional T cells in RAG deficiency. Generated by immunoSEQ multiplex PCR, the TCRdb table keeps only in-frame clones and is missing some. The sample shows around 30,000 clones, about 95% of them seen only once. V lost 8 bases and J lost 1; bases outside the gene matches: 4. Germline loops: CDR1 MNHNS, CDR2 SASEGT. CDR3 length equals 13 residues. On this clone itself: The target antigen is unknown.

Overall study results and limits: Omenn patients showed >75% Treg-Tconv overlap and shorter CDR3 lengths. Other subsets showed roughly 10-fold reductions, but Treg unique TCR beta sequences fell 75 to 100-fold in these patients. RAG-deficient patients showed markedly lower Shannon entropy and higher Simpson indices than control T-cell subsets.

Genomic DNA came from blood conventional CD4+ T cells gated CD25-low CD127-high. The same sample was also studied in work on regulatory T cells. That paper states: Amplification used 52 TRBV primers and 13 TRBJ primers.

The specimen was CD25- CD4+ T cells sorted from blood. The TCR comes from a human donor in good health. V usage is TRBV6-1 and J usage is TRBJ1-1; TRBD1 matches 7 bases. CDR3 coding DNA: TGTGCCAGCCCCCAGGGGGGGAACACTGAAGCTTTCTTT. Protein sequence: CASPQGGNTEAFF.